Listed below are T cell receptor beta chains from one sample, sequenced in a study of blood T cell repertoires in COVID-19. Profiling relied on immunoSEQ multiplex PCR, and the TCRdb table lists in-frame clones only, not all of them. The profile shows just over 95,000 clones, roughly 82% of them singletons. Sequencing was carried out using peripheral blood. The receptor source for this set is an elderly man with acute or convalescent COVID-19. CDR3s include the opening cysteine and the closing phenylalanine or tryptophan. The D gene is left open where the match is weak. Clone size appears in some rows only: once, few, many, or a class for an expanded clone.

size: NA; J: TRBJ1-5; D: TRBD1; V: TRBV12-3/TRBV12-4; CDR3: CASSRQGAQPQHF; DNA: TGTGCCAGCAGTCGCCAGGGGGCACAGCCCCAGCATTTT
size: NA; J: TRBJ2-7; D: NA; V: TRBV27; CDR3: CASSLGDSYEQYF; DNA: TGTGCCAGCAGTTTAGGAGACTCCTACGAGCAGTACTTC
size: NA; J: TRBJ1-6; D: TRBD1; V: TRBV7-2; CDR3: CASSPQGGENSPLHF; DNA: TGTGCCAGCAGCCCCCAGGGGGGTGAGAATTCACCCCTCCACTTT
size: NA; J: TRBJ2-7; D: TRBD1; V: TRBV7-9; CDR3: CASSLGQGAVYEQYF; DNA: TGTGCCAGCAGCTTAGGACAGGGGGCCGTCTACGAGCAGTACTTC
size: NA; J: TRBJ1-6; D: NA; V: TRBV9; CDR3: CASSVATGSNSPLHF; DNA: TGTGCCAGCAGCGTAGCTACAGGCTCAAATTCACCCCTCCACTTT
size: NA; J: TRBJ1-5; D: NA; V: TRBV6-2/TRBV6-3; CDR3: CASSRPSGGGRTDSNQPQHF; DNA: TGTGCCAGCAGTCGCCCCTCCGGGGGGGGGCGCACGGATAGCAATCAGCCCCAGCATTTT
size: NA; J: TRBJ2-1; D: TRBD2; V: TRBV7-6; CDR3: CASSLGASGYNEQFF; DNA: TGTGCCAGCAGCTTAGGGGCTAGCGGCTACAATGAGCAGTTCTTC
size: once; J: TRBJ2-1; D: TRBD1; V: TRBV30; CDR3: CAWSKGATYNEQFF; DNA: TGTGCCTGGAGTAAGGGGGCAACCTACAATGAGCAGTTCTTC
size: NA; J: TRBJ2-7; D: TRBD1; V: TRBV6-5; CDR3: CASSSTGGVYEQYF; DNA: TGTGCCAGCAGTTCGACAGGGGGCGTCTACGAGCAGTACTTC
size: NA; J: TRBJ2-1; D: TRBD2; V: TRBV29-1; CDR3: CSVEDVGLRPFF; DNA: TGCAGCGTTGAAGACGTGGGACTAAGGCCGTTCTTC
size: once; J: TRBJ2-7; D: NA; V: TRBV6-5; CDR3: CASSDGTGLYEQYF; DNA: TGTGCCAGCAGCGATGGTACAGGGCTCTACGAGCAGTACTTC
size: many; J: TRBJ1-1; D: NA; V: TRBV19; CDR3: CASSQGQTEAFF; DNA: TGTGCCAGTAGTCAAGGACAGACTGAAGCTTTCTTT
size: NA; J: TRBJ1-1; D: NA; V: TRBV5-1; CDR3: CASTLGDGVRNSEAFF; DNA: TGCGCCAGCACCCTAGGGGATGGGGTGAGGAACAGTGAAGCTTTCTTT
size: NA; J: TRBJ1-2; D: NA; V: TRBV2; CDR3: CASTTVRGYGYTF; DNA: TGTGCCAGCACGACAGTCCGCGGCTATGGCTACACCTTC
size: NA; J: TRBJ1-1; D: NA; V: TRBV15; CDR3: CATSRDYGHGRWSTEAFF; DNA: TGTGCCACCAGCAGAGATTATGGACACGGGAGGTGGAGCACTGAAGCTTTCTTT
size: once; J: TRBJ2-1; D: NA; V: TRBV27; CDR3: CASSLVGQYEQFF; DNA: TGTGCCAGCAGTTTAGTTGGGCAGTATGAGCAGTTCTTC
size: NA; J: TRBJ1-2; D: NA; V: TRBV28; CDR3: CASSLLDKKSYTF; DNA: TGTGCCAGCAGTTTACTGGACAAAAAAAGCTACACCTTC